This T cell receptor (beta chain) was sequenced in a study of blood T cell repertoires in COVID-19. Looking at the study overall: Samples representing acute and convalescent COVID-19 were sourced from the United States, Italy and Spain. The analysed material was cDNA or gDNA that came from T cells, B-cell-depleted T cells, or PBMCs.

Per the original methods: Reference gene primer amplification in the assay estimated nucleated cell counts. TCRdb's table, derived via immunoSEQ multiplex PCR, lists solely in-frame clones and lacks some. V and J calls and clone size follow that table, whereas D and trimming were derived from the DNA. The sample has fewer than 75,000 clones; roughly 88% are singletons. Sequencing was done on a sample of peripheral blood. This sequence originates from a man between 65 and 85 years old with acute or convalescent COVID-19.

The CDR3 region has the DNA TGTGCCAGCAGTCCGACCGGACAGGGGGCCCCCTACGAGCAGTACTTC. This encodes CASSPTGQGAPYEQYF. This chain connects TRBV2 to TRBJ2-7; TRBD1 agrees at 11 bases. CDR3 length: 16 residues. Per germline, CDR1 SNHLY and CDR2 FYNNEI. The trim removed 5 bases at V and 2 bases at J, leaving 8 bases unmatched.